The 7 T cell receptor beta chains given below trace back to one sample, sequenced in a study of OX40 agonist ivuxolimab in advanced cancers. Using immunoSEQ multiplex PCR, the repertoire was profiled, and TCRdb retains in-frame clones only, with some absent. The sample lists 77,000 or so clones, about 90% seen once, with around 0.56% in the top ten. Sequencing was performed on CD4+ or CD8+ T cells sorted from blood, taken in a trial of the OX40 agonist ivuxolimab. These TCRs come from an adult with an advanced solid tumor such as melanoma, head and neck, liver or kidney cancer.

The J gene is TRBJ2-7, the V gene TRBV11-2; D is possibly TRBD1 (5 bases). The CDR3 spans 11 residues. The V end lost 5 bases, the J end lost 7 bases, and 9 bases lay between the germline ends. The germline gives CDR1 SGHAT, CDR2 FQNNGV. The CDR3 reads CASSRTKEQYF. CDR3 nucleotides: TGTGCCAGCAGCCGGACAAAGGAGCAGTACTTC. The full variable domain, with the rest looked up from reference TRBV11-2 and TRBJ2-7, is EAGVAQSPRYKIIEKRQSVAFWCNPISGHATLYWYQQILGQGPKLLIQFQNNGVVDDSQLPKDRFSAERLKGVDSTLKIQPAKLEDSAVYLCASSRTKEQYFGPGTRLTVT.

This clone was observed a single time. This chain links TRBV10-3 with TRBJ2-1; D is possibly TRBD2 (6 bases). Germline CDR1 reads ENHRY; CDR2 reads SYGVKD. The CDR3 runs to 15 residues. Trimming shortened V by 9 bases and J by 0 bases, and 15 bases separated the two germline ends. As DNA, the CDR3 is TGTGCCATTTCGGCGGCGGGGCACTCCTACAATGAGCAGTTCTTC. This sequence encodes CAISAAGHSYNEQFF.

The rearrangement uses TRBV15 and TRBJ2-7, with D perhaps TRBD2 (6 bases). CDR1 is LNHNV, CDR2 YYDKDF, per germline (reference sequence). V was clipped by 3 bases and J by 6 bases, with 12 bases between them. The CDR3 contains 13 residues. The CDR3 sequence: CATSRQLAGEQYF. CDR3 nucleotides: TGTGCCACCAGCAGGCAACTAGCAGGCGAGCAGTACTTC.

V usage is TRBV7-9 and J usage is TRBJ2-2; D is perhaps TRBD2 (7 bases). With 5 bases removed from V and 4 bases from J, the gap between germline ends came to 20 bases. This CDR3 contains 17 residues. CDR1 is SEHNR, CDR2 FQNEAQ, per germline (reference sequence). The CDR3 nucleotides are TGTGCCAGCAGCCCCGGTCGGAGGGAGGGGGTCACCGGGGAGCTGTTTTTT. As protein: CASSPGRREGVTGELFF.

In DNA, the CDR3 is TGCAGCGTGAGTTTCGGCGGCGGCACAGATACGCAGTATTTT. It yields the protein CSVSFGGGTDTQYF. This chain connects TRBV29-1 to TRBJ2-3; D unclear. From germline, CDR1 is SQVTM and CDR2 ANQGSEA. The germline V and J ends were trimmed by 6 bases and 1 base, with 14 bases remaining between them. The CDR3 has 14 amino acids.

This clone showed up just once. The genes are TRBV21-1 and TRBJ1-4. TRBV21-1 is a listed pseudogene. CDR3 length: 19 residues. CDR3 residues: CASSNGVLGEEGPNEKLFF. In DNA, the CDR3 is TGTGCCAGCAGCAACGGGGTCCTTGGAGAAGAAGGTCCTAATGAAAAACTGTTTTTT.

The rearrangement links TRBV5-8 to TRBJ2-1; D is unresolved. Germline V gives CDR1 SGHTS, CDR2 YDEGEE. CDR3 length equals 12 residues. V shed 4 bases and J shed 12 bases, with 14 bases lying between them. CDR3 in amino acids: CASSPSNRRQFF. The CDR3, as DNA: TGTGCCAGCAGCCCGTCTAATAGAAGGCAGTTCTTC.